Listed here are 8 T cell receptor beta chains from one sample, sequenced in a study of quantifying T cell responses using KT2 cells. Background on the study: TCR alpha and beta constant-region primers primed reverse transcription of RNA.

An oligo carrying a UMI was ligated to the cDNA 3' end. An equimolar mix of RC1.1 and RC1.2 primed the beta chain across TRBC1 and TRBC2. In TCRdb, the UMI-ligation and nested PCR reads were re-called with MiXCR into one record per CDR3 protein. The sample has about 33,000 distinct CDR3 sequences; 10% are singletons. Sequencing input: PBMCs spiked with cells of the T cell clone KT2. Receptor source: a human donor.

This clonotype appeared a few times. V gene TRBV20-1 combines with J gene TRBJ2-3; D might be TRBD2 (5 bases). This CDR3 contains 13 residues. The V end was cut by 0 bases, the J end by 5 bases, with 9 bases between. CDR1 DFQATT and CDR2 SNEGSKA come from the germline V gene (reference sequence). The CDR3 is CSARDYGIDTQYF. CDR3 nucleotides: TGCAGTGCTAGAGATTACGGGATAGATACGCAGTATTTT.

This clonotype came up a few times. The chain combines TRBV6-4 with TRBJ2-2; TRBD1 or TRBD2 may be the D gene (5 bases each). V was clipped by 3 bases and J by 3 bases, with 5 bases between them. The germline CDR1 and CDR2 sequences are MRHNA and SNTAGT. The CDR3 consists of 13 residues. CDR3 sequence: CASSEGDTGELFF. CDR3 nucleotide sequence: TGTGCCAGCAGTGAGGGGGACACCGGGGAGCTGTTTTTT.

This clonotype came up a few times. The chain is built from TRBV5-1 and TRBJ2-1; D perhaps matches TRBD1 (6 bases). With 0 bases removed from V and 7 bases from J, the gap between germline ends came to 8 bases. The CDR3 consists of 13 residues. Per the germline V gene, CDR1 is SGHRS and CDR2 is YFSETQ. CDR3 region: CASSLDRANEQFF. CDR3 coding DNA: TGCGCCAGCAGCTTGGACAGGGCGAATGAGCAGTTCTTC.

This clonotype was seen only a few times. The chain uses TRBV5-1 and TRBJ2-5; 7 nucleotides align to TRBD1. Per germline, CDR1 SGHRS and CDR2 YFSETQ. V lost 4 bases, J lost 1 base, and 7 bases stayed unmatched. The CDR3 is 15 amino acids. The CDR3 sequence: CASSLTGAGQETQYF. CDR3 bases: TGCGCCAGCAGCCTCACAGGGGCAGGCCAAGAGACCCAGTACTTC.

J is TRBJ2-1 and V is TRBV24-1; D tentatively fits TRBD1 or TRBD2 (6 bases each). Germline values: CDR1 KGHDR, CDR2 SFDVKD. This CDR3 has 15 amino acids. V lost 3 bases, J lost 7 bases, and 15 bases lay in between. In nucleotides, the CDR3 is TGTGCCACCAGTGATATTGGGGGGCAGCAAAATGAGCAGTTCTTC. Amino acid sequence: CATSDIGGQQNEQFF.

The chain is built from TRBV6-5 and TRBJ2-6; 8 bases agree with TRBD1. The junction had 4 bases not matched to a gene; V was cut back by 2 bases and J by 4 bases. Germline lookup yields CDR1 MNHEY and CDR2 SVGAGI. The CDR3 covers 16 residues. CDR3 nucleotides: TGTGCCAGCAGTTACGGACAGGGTATAGGGGCCAACGTCCTGACTTTC. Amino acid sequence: CASSYGQGIGANVLTF.

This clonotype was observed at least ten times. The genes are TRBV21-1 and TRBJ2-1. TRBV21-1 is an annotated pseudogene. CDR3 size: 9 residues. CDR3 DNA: TGTGCCAGCAGCACTAAACCGTTCTTC. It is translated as CASSTKPFF.

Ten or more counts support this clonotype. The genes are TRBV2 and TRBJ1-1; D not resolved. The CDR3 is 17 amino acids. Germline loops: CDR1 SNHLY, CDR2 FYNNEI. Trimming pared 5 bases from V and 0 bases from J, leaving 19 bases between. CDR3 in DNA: TGTGCCAGCAGTAAAATTGCGGCGAGGCTAATGAACACTGAAGCTTTCTTT. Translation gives CASSKIAARLMNTEAFF.